One sample yielded the 19 T cell receptor beta chains listed below, sequenced in a study of cytomegalovirus exposure and HLA in healthy donors. A multiplex PCR was run with 60 Vbeta primers and 13 Jbeta primers. Measured with immunoSEQ multiplex PCR; TCRdb has only the in-frame clones, and not every one. The table records around 180,000 clones, 70% to 85% of them present only once. The sequencing input was PBMCs. The receptor set was obtained from a woman aged 25 to 39 in good health and CMV-seropositive.

This clone has more than one count but fewer than ten. The chain recombines TRBV1 with TRBJ2-5; TRBD2, the table's D call, lacks a check against the DNA. TRBV1 is a recognized pseudogene. CDR3 length: 17 residues. The CDR3 reads CTSSQSSGPLGEETQYF. DNA of the CDR3: TGCACCAGCAGCCAGTCTAGCGGGCCACTGGGTGAAGAGACCCAGTACTTC.

The V call is TRBV18, the J call TRBJ2-7; 8 bases are a match to TRBD2. Germline V gives CDR1 KGHSH, CDR2 LQKENI. Losses at the gene ends were 3 bases for V and 0 bases for J; bases not matched to a gene: 1. This CDR3 has 14 amino acids. CDR3: CASSPTSGSYEQYF. In nucleotides, the CDR3 is TGTGCCAGCTCACCTACTAGCGGCTCCTACGAGCAGTACTTC.

This sequence joins TRBV7-3 and TRBJ2-7; possible D gene TRBD2, 5 bases. Deletions cut 3 bases from V and 2 bases from J, with 14 bases between. The CDR3 spans 15 residues. Per germline, CDR1 SGHTA and CDR2 FQGTGA. CDR3 DNA sequence: TGTGCCAGCAGCTTGGGTCCGGGATCTACCTACGAGCAGTACTTC. Encoded protein: CASSLGPGSTYEQYF.

The table lists this clone with a count of one. The V call is TRBV21-1, the J call TRBJ2-7; the listed D gene, TRBD1, was not tested against the DNA. TRBV21-1 has pseudogene status. This CDR3 comprises 17 residues. The chain's CDR3 is CASSKRFRFGDSHEQYF. CDR3 sequence (DNA): TGTGCCAGCAGCAAGCGGTTCCGTTTCGGGGACAGCCACGAGCAGTACTTC.

V usage is TRBV6-6 and J usage is TRBJ2-7; 8 nucleotides line up with TRBD1. The germline V gene has CDR1 MNHNY and CDR2 SVGAGI (reference sequence). CDR3 length: 14 amino acids. J lost 5 bases, V lost 0 bases, and 3 bases had no gene match. The CDR3 region has the DNA TGTGCCAGCAGTTACTCGACAGGGGACGACGAGCAGTACTTC. Its translation is CASSYSTGDDEQYF.

This clone was seen a few times. The genes are TRBV28 and TRBJ2-1; TRBD2 agrees at 9 bases. Germline-derived CDR1 and CDR2 are MDHEN and SYDVKM. The junction had 9 bases not matched to a gene; V was cut back by 3 bases and J by 9 bases. This CDR3 contains 15 residues. CDR3: CASSFQAGGPVEQFF. As DNA, the CDR3 is TGTGCCAGCAGTTTCCAGGCGGGAGGGCCTGTTGAGCAGTTCTTC.

This chain links TRBV29-1 with TRBJ2-7; 8 positions match TRBD1. The CDR3 has 15 amino acids. CDR1 is SQVTM and CDR2 is ANQGSEA in the germline V gene. J gave up 7 bases and V 6 bases, and 17 bases lay outside the gene matches. CDR3 sequence reads: CSVEGGMTGVGEQYF. CDR3 sequence (DNA): TGCAGCGTCGAGGGAGGAATGACAGGGGTAGGGGAGCAGTACTTC.

The chain uses TRBV28 and TRBJ1-5; D is possibly TRBD1 (5 bases). Germline V gene lookup returns CDR1 MDHEN and CDR2 SYDVKM. Trimming took off 1 base at V and 6 bases at J, with 13 bases between the two ends. This CDR3 has 15 residues. CDR3: CASSLSGGVVQPQHF. CDR3 sequence (DNA): TGTGCCAGCAGTTTATCGGGGGGAGTGGTTCAGCCCCAGCATTTT.

In its sample, this clone was seen a few times. This CDR3 reads CASSLIRQGEDPTNEKLFF. The CDR3 region has the DNA TGTGCCAGCAGTTTGATTAGGCAAGGGGAGGATCCAACTAATGAAAAACTGTTTTTT. This chain uses TRBV28 with TRBJ1-4; D might be TRBD1 (5 bases). V dropped 3 bases and J dropped 0 bases, with 20 bases sitting between them. Germline V gene data show CDR1 as MDHEN and CDR2 as SYDVKM. The CDR3 totals 19 residues. The variable domain in full, with the rest retrieved from reference TRBV28 and TRBJ1-4, is DVKVTQSSRYLVKRTGEKVFLECVQDMDHENMFWYRQDPGLGLRLIYFSYDVKMKEKGDIPEGYSVSREKKERFSLILESASTNQTSMYLCASSLIRQGEDPTNEKLFFGSGTQLSVL.

The chain links TRBV19 to TRBJ2-1; 8 nucleotides match TRBD2. From germline, CDR1 is LNHDA and CDR2 SQIVND (reference sequence). Losses at the gene ends were 7 bases for V and 10 bases for J; bases not matched to a gene: 12. CDR3 length: 14 residues. CDR3 loop: CASTPMGSGGEQFF. Here the CDR3 DNA reads TGTGCCAGTACCCCGATGGGAAGCGGGGGCGAGCAGTTCTTC.

The genes are TRBV14 and TRBJ1-2; D gene uncertain. Trimming took off 0 bases at V and 1 base at J, with 18 bases between the two ends. This CDR3 region has 18 residues. Germline CDR1 is SGHDN and CDR2 is FVKESK. The CDR3 here is CASSQEWRTAEDNYGYTF. The CDR3 DNA is TGTGCCAGCAGCCAAGAATGGAGGACGGCAGAGGATAACTATGGCTACACCTTC.

In its sample, this clone was seen once. The chain uses TRBV5-1 and TRBJ2-7; D gene unclear. This CDR3 is 13 amino acids long. V gave up 4 bases and J gave up 1 base, with 9 bases separating them. The germline gives CDR1 SGHRS, CDR2 YFSETQ. CDR3 amino acids: CASSQSESYEQYF. The CDR3 coding sequence is TGCGCCAGCAGCCAGAGCGAGTCCTACGAGCAGTACTTC. The variable domain in full, with the rest retrieved from reference TRBV5-1 and TRBJ2-7, is KAGVTQTPRYLIKTRGQQVTLSCSPISGHRSVSWYQQTPGQGLQFLFEYFSETQRNKGNFPGRFSGRQFSNSRSEMNVSTLELGDSALYLCASSQSESYEQYFGPGTRLTVT.

J is TRBJ1-1 and V is TRBV5-1, with no clear D. The CDR3 contains 14 residues. Trimming left V 4 bases short and J 1 base short, with 11 bases between. The V gene's germline CDR1 is SGHRS and CDR2 YFSETQ. Written as DNA, the CDR3 is TGCGCCAGCAGCCCACTCATCCCGAACACTGAAGCTTTCTTT. Its protein is CASSPLIPNTEAFF.

The J gene is TRBJ1-5, the V gene TRBV19, with 10 bases lining up with TRBD1. The ends lost 8 bases at V and 2 bases at J; junction bases unmatched: 15. CDR3 length: 18 amino acids. CDR1 is LNHDA and CDR2 is SQIVND in the germline V gene (reference sequence). The CDR3 region has the DNA TGTGCCAGTTCCGGGACAGGGGCAACTTCAACGGGCAATCAGCCCCAGCATTTT. Encoded protein: CASSGTGATSTGNQPQHF.

The V call is TRBV6-5, the J call TRBJ2-7, with D possibly matching TRBD2 (6 bases). Germline V gene data show CDR1 as MNHEY and CDR2 as SVGAGI. V was cut by 6 bases and J by 3 bases, with 15 bases left in between. The CDR3 is made up of 14 amino acids. The CDR3 protein is CASRLLGGSYEQYF. The CDR3 DNA reads TGTGCCAGCAGGCTGCTGGGAGGCAGCTACGAGCAGTACTTC.

The rearrangement links TRBV28 to TRBJ1-5, with D perhaps TRBD1 (5 bases). The CDR3 sequence is 11 residues long. CDR1 is MDHEN and CDR2 is SYDVKM in the germline V gene. V was cut by 6 bases and J by 12 bases, with 12 bases left in between. In nucleotides, the CDR3 is TGTGCCAGCAGCCGAAATCAGGGCCAGCATTTT. As protein: CASSRNQGQHF. The whole variable domain, filled in from reference TRBV28 and TRBJ1-5, reads DVKVTQSSRYLVKRTGEKVFLECVQDMDHENMFWYRQDPGLGLRLIYFSYDVKMKEKGDIPEGYSVSREKKERFSLILESASTNQTSMYLCASSRNQGQHFGDGTRLSIL.

This chain connects TRBV29-1 to TRBJ2-7; TRBD2 might be the D (6 bases). Germline V gene sequence: CDR1 SQVTM, CDR2 ANQGSEA. The CDR3 consists of 14 residues. The V end was cut by 3 bases, the J end by 2 bases, with 14 bases between. The CDR3 DNA reads as TGCAGCGTTGACGCGGCGGGAACTACCTACGAGCAGTACTTC. It yields the protein CSVDAAGTTYEQYF.

The rearrangement links TRBV9 to TRBJ1-2; TRBD1 aligns across 9 bases. In germline, CDR1 is SGDLS, CDR2 YYNGEE. This CDR3 is 18 amino acids long. Trimming removed 2 bases from V and 7 bases from J; junction bases left unmatched: 18. The CDR3 nucleotides are TGTGCCAGCAGCGTGGGGGGACAGGGATTTCTCTTACTCGGTGGCTACACCTTC. It translates to CASSVGGQGFLLLGGYTF.

The gene calls are TRBV2 and TRBJ2-1; TRBD2 matches 15 bases. Germline CDR1 and CDR2: SNHLY and FYNNEI. V trimming: 4 bases; J trimming: 7 bases; junction bases outside the gene matches: 11. This CDR3 is built from 18 residues. The CDR3 is CASSAGTSGRRAGNEQFF. The CDR3 DNA sequence: TGTGCCAGCAGTGCCGGGACTAGCGGGAGGCGGGCAGGGAATGAGCAGTTCTTC.